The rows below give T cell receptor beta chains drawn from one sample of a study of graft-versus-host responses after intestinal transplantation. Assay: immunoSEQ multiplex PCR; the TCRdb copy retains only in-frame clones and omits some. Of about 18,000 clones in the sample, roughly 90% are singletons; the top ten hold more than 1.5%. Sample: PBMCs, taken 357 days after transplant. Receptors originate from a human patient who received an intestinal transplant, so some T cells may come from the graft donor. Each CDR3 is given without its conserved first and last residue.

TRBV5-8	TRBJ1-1	ASSLWCGTEAF
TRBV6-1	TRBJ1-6	ASRTRNNSPLH
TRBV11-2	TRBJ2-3	ASSLVRGQNTQY
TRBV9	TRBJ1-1	ASSPVTGNTEAF
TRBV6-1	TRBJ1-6	ASKQDRETNSPLH
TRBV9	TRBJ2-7	ASSVEGTRNWEQY
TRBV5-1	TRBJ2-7	ASSHGTASDEQY
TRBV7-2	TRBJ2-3	ASSHWASGGFTDTQY
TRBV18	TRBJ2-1	ASSLKDEQF
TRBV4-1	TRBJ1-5	ASSQDVGTGNQPQH
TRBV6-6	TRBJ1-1	ASSLDRSPEAF
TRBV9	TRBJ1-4	ASSVGQGSEKLF
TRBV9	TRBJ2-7	ASSRTGGVYEQY
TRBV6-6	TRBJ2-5	ASSYGRLEETQY
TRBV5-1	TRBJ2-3	ASSSFTHFTDTQY
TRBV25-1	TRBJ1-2	ASSRGQGDGYT
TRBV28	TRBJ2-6	ASSPGHLSGANVLT
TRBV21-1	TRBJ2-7	ASSKGRVSSAPVSEQY
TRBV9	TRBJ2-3	ASSVEGAGTDTQY
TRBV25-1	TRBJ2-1	ASNFGEYNEQF
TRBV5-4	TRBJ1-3	ASSQEGSTGNTIY
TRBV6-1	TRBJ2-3	ASSKSAGTDTQY
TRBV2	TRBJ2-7	ASSGPYEQY
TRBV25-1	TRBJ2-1	ASSEWDTEYNEQF
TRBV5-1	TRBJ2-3	ASSLGTRGTSTDTQY
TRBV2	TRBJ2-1	ASSYGQGAYEQF
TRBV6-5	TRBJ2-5	ASSGDYQETQY
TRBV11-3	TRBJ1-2	ASSVLDRGGYT
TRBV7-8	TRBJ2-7	ASSLVGGSGSRSYEQY
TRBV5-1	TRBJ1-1	ASSPGTARWTEAF
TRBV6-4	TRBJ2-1	ASSEDTYNEQF
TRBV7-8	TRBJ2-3	ASSLVGSGPSTDTQY
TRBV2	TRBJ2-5	ASSVGGTVQETQY
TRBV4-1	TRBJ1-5	ASSPDPSQPQH
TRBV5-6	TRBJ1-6	ASSSGHFAPNSPLH
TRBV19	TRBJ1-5	ASSISRGSNQPQH
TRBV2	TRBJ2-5	ASMGESQETQY
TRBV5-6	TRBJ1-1	ASSAAGVMNTEAF
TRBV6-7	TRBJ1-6	ASSIGYNSPLH
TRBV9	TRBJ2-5	ASSVVGTEQETQY
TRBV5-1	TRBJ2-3	ASSLTGRGTDTQY
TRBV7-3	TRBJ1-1	ASSSPRRLNTEAF
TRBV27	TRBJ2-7	ASGLPGYEQY
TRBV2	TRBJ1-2	ASSVGTSGYGYT
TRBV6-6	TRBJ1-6	ASINREVGSDSPLH
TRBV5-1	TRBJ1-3	ASSLDIGGSGNTIY
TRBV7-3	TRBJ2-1	ASSQGSNEQF